This entry describes one TCR beta chain. Authors' data handling: How many nucleated cells were present was estimated from reference gene primer amplification. The table came from immunoSEQ multiplex PCR; TCRdb's copy has only in-frame clones and leaves some out. That table is the source of V, J and clone size, and D and trimming were worked out from the DNA. Among about 50,000 clones listed, over 75% were seen once. Trimming removed 5 bases from V and 4 bases from J; junction bases left unmatched: 7. Germline values: CDR1 SGHTA, CDR2 FQGTGA. The CDR3 sequence is 15 residues long. This sample is part of a study of blood T cell repertoires in COVID-19. On the study more broadly: The analysed material was cDNA or gDNA that came from T cells, B-cell-depleted T cells, or PBMCs.

The TCR sequence derives from a woman older than 75 with COVID-19, enrolled during active disease. V gene TRBV7-3 combines with J gene TRBJ2-3; 9 nucleotides match TRBD1. Material for sequencing was peripheral blood. DNA for the CDR3: TGTGCCAGCAGCATCGGGACAGGGAGGGCAGATACGCAGTATTTT. Translating it yields CASSIGTGRADTQYF. Using reference TRBV7-3 and TRBJ2-3 for the parts outside the CDR3, the full variable domain is GAGVSQTPSNKVTEKGKYVELRCDPISGHTALYWYRQSLGQGPEFLIYFQGTGAADDSGLPNDRFFAVRPEGSVSTLKIQRTERGDSAVYLCASSIGTGRADTQYFGPGTRLTVL.